The 15 T cell receptor beta chains below all came from one sample that was sequenced in a study of blood T cell repertoires in COVID-19. Assay used: immunoSEQ multiplex PCR; TCRdb lists only in-frame clones, some missing. The sample lists 150,000 to 200,000 clones, roughly 90% occurring once. Sequencing input: PBMCs or T cells enriched from blood (not recorded which). The receptors here all came from a human donor with acute COVID-19. The donor label of this sample is uncertain.

The rearrangement joins TRBV7-3 to TRBJ2-2; D may be TRBD2 (7 bases). Germline V CDR1 and CDR2: SGHTA, FQGTGA. V was cut by 1 base and J by 6 bases, with 15 bases left in between. The CDR3 loop spans 16 amino acids. The CDR3 sequence is CASSLMSGGPPGELFF. CDR3 bases: TGTGCCAGCAGCTTAATGTCGGGGGGCCCCCCCGGGGAGCTGTTTTTT.

The chain links TRBV5-6 to TRBJ2-7; D ambiguous. CDR3 size: 16 residues. V lost 6 bases and J lost 4, with 23 bases in between. The germline V gene has CDR1 SGHDT and CDR2 YYEEEE. The CDR3: CASTHVGGGIVYEQYF. In nucleotides, the CDR3 is TGTGCCAGCACCCACGTAGGCGGCGGTATAGTTTACGAGCAGTACTTC. Drawing the rest from reference TRBV5-6 and TRBJ2-7, the complete variable domain is DAGVTQSPTHLIKTRGQQVTLRCSPKSGHDTVSWYQQALGQGPQFIFQYYEEEERQRGNFPDRFSGHQFPNYSSELNVNALLLGDSALYLCASTHVGGGIVYEQYFGPGTRLTVT.

V is TRBV19 and J is TRBJ2-5, with D unresolved. Trimming took 0 bases from V and 5 from J, leaving 16 bases between them. The germline V gene encodes CDR1 LNHDA and CDR2 SQIVND (reference sequence). The CDR3 has 16 residues. CDR3 amino acids: CASSIEARKSRETQYF. CDR3 DNA sequence: TGTGCCAGTAGTATAGAGGCCCGGAAATCGCGGGAGACCCAGTACTTC.

The chain employs TRBV19 and TRBJ2-7; D unresolved. The CDR3 has 13 amino acids. Germline CDR1 is LNHDA and CDR2 is SQIVND (reference sequence). V lost 3 bases, J lost 11 bases, and 17 bases lay in between. This chain's CDR3 is CASSIEHRSHEYF. The CDR3 DNA is TGTGCCAGTAGTATTGAGCACCGGTCCCATGAGTACTTC.

This clone was seen just once. The chain employs TRBV29-1 and TRBJ1-2, with D possibly matching TRBD1 (6 bases). Germline V lookup: CDR1 SQVTM, CDR2 ANQGSEA. The CDR3 runs to 12 residues. Trimming cost V 7 bases and J 5 bases, with 14 bases left between them. CDR3 sequence (DNA): TGCAGCGGGCGGACAGACAAGTATGGCTACACCTTC. Translated: CSGRTDKYGYTF.

The CDR3 is CASSDQTRTLTDTQYF. CDR3 DNA: TGTGCCAGCAGTGACCAGACAAGAACCCTCACAGATACGCAGTATTTT. The rearrangement uses TRBV6-1 and TRBJ2-3, with no clear D. Germline lookup yields CDR1 MNHNS and CDR2 SASEGT. V was cut by 3 bases and J by 2 bases, with 15 bases left in between. CDR3 length: 16 amino acids.

The chain recombines TRBV3-1 (or the pseudogene TRBV3-2) with TRBJ2-5; D ambiguous. V lost 0 bases, J lost 4 bases, and 9 bases lay in between. The germline CDR1 and CDR2 sequences are LGHDT and YNNKEL (reference sequence). This CDR3 has 14 amino acids. The CDR3 DNA reads as TGTGCCAGCAGCCAAGATACGGCGGCAGAGACCCAGTACTTC. It yields the protein CASSQDTAAETQYF.

The V gene is TRBV5-1, the J gene TRBJ2-1; 9 bases agree with TRBD2. In germline, CDR1 is SGHRS, CDR2 YFSETQ. J lost 10 bases, V lost 2 bases, and 7 bases had no gene match. The CDR3 is 14 amino acids. The CDR3 nucleotides are TGCGCCAGCAGCTTCGCGGGGGGGCTGGGGGAGCAGTTCTTC. This gives the protein CASSFAGGLGEQFF.

The V gene is TRBV4-1, the J gene TRBJ2-5; the match to TRBD2 covers 11 bases. This CDR3 comprises 18 residues. V gave up 1 base and J gave up 5 bases; unmatched junction bases: 12. Per the germline V gene, CDR1 is MGHRA and CDR2 is YSYEKL. Written as DNA, the CDR3 is TGCGCCAGCAGCCAAGTTCTACTAGCGGGGGACGTCCAGGAGACCCAGTACTTC. Translation: CASSQVLLAGDVQETQYF.

The rearrangement joins TRBV5-1 to TRBJ1-2, with 7 bases that match TRBD1. Germline lookup yields CDR1 SGHRS and CDR2 YFSETQ. Trimming at V came to 3 bases and at J to 8 bases, leaving 4 bases not matched to a gene. This CDR3 comprises 12 residues. The CDR3 DNA follows: TGCGCCAGCAGCTCGGACAGGAGGGGCTACACCTTC. Protein sequence: CASSSDRRGYTF.

The V call is TRBV10-3, the J call TRBJ2-7; 7 positions agree with TRBD2. This CDR3 has 13 amino acids. Looked up from germline, CDR1 is ENHRY and CDR2 is SYGVKD. V was pared by 8 bases and J by 2 bases, with 6 bases of the junction left unmatched. The CDR3 sequence is CAISRDYTYEQYF. The CDR3 DNA is TGTGCCATCTCCCGGGACTACACCTACGAGCAGTACTTC.

This chain uses TRBV5-1 with TRBJ1-2, with a weak D call TRBD1 (5 bases). V dropped 4 bases and J dropped 8 bases, with 15 bases sitting between them. Germline assignment: CDR1 SGHRS and CDR2 YFSETQ. This CDR3 is built from 13 residues. CDR3 loop: CASSMSGEVGYTF. The CDR3 DNA reads as TGCGCCAGCAGCATGTCGGGGGAGGTAGGCTACACCTTC.

The chain has TRBV24-1 and TRBJ1-5, with TRBD1 as a possible D gene (6 bases). CDR3 length: 14 residues. Germline loops: CDR1 KGHDR, CDR2 SFDVKD. V dropped 4 bases and J dropped 4 bases, with 10 bases sitting between them. For the CDR3, the DNA is TGTGCCACCAGTGAAGGGGGATTGAATCAGCCCCAGCATTTT. It specifies CATSEGGLNQPQHF.

The V gene is TRBV7-8, the J gene TRBJ1-4; D not certain. CDR3 size: 15 residues. V was pared by 2 bases and J by 10 bases, with 17 bases between. Germline-derived CDR1 and CDR2 are SGHVS and FQNEAQ. Here the CDR3 DNA reads TGTGCCAGCAGCTTATTACCCGGACCTGCGGGAAAACTGTTTTTT. Amino acid sequence: CASSLLPGPAGKLFF.

V and J are TRBV18 and TRBJ1-2, with D possibly TRBD1 on 5 matching bases. The V end was cut by 0 bases, the J end by 1 base, with 12 bases between. Germline CDR1 is KGHSH and CDR2 is LQKENI. The CDR3 covers 16 residues. The chain's CDR3 is CASSPPGTTFNYGYTF. The CDR3 DNA reads as TGTGCCAGCTCACCACCCGGGACTACCTTTAACTATGGCTACACCTTC. Complete variable domain (other parts from reference TRBV18 and TRBJ1-2): NAGVMQNPRHLVRRRGQEARLRCSPMKGHSHVYWYRQLPEEGLKFMVYLQKENIIDESGMPKERFSAEFPKEGPSILRIQQVVRGDSAAYFCASSPPGTTFNYGYTFGSGTRLTVV.